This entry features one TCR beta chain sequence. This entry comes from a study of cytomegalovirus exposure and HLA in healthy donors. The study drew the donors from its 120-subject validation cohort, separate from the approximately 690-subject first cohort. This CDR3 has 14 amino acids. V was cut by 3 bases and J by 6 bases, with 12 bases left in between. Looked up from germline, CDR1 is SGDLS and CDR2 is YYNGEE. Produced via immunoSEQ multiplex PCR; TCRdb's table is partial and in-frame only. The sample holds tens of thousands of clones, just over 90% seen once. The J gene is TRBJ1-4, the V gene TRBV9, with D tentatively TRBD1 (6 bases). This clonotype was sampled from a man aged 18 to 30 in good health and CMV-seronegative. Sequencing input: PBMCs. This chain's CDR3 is CASSATGGDEKLFF. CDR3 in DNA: TGTGCCAGCAGCGCGACAGGAGGCGATGAAAAACTGTTTTTT.